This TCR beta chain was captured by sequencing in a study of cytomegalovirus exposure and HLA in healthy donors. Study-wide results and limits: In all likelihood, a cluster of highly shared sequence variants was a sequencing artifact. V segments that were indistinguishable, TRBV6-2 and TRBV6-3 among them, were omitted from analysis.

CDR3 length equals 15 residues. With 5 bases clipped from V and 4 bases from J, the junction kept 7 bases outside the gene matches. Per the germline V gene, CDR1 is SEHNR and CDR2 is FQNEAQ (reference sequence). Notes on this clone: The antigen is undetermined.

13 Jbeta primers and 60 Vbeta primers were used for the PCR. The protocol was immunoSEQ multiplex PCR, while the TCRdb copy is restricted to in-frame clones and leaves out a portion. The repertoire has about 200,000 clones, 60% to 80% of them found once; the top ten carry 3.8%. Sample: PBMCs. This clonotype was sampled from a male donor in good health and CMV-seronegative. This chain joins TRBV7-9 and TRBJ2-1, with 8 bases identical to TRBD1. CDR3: CASSLRTGQYNEQFF. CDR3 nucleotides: TGTGCCAGCAGCCTGAGGACAGGGCAGTACAATGAGCAGTTCTTC.